These 8 T cell receptor beta chains were sequenced from one sample in a study of regulatory T cells in long-lasting Graves disease. Construction of TCR beta libraries relied on iRepertoire HTBI primers and on Arm-PCR targeting CDR3 regions. TCRdb fed the multiplex PCR reads into MiXCR, producing one record per CDR3 protein. The sample lists around 400,000 distinct CDR3 sequences; 10% to 15% were seen once. Time point: newly diagnosed GD, antithyroid drugs for less than 3 months. RNA extracted from PBMCs served as the sequencing template. The sample also formed part of further work on T cells in Graves' hyperthyroidism and ophthalmopathy.

The sequencing here drew on peripheral blood mononuclear cells (PBMCs), taken at new diagnosis, from a patient treated with antithyroid drugs. The source of these receptors is a woman aged 18-35 years with Graves disease.

This clonotype was observed at least ten times. The chain combines TRBV11-2 with TRBJ2-3; D is uncertain. The CDR3 has 13 residues. The germline V gene has CDR1 SGHAT and CDR2 FQNNGV. V lost 5 bases and J 2 bases, leaving 8 bases between the germline ends. CDR3 in amino acids: CASSPLNTDTQYF. The CDR3 bases are TGTGCCAGCAGCCCTCTGAACACAGATACGCAGTATTTT.

Worth noting for this clonotype: This may arise from a read error, as a much more abundant clone is one base away. V is TRBV2 and J is TRBJ1-2; D is uncertain. The CDR3 spans 12 residues. The V end lost 3 bases, the J end lost 5 bases, and 7 bases lay between the germline ends. The V gene's germline CDR1 is SNHLY and CDR2 FYNNEI. The CDR3 sequence: CASSEREYGYTF. DNA of the CDR3: TGTGCCAGCAGTGAGAGGGAGTATGGCTACACCTTC.

The sample holds many counts of this clonotype. The CDR3 is CASSLGPSTTYEQYF. CDR3 bases: TGTGCCAGCAGTTTGGGACCGAGTACTACCTACGAGCAGTACTTC. The chain recombines TRBV28 with TRBJ2-7; D may be TRBD1 or TRBD2 (5 bases each). Trimming pared 3 bases from V and 2 bases from J, leaving 14 bases between. The CDR3 loop spans 15 amino acids. The germline V gene encodes CDR1 MDHEN and CDR2 SYDVKM.

This clonotype was seen ten or more times. The V gene is TRBV12-5, the J gene TRBJ1-1; D is unresolved. Per germline, CDR1 LGHNT and CDR2 FRNRAP. V was pared by 4 bases and J by 1 base, with 13 bases between. This CDR3 is built from 15 residues. As DNA, the CDR3 is TGTGCTAGTGGTTGGCAGAGGTCTAGGAACACTGAAGCTTTCTTT. Residues: CASGWQRSRNTEAFF.

The chain couples TRBV9 to TRBJ2-7, with TRBD2 identical over 9 bases. V shed 0 bases and J 2 bases; nucleotides not matched to a gene: 3. The length of the CDR3 is 15 residues. Per germline, CDR1 SGDLS and CDR2 YYNGEE. CDR3 in DNA: TGTGCCAGCAGCGTAGGGCCTAGCGGGACCTACGAGCAGTACTTC. Translated, it gives CASSVGPSGTYEQYF.

This clonotype was counted ten times or more. CDR3 residues: CASSLRTSGQYEQYF. CDR3 DNA: TGTGCCAGCAGTCTCCGGACTAGCGGGCAATACGAGCAGTACTTC. The chain employs TRBV6-2 or TRBV6-3 and TRBJ2-7; 11 bases agree with TRBD2. Unmatched junction bases numbered 7, after V lost 5 bases and J lost 4 bases. This CDR3 has 15 amino acids. Germline V gene sequence: CDR1 MNHEY, CDR2 SVGEGT.

V usage is TRBV30 and J usage is TRBJ2-1; tentative D call: TRBD2 (6 bases). The germline V and J ends were trimmed by 0 bases and 5 bases, with 11 bases remaining between them. The CDR3 is 14 amino acids. Germline-derived CDR1 and CDR2 are GTSNPN and SVGIG (reference sequence). The CDR3 loop reads CAWSVMGLNNEQFF. CDR3 nucleotide sequence: TGTGCCTGGAGTGTAATGGGACTTAACAATGAGCAGTTCTTC.

This clonotype was seen many times. CDR3 sequence (DNA): TGCAGTGCAATGCCGGGAACCGGCTACACCTTC. It codes for CSAMPGTGYTF. This chain connects TRBV20-1 to TRBJ1-2; D is unclear. CDR1 and CDR2 (germline): DFQATT, SNEGSKA (reference sequence). The CDR3 has 11 residues. Trimming took 6 bases from V and 8 from J, leaving 13 bases between them.